This entry is about one T cell receptor (beta chain). A read error is possible here, since a much larger clone lies one base away. Here the CDR3 omits its conserved ending phenylalanine or tryptophan, so a read error is the likely source. RNA transcripts provided the source from which TCR beta CDR3 regions were amplified. With the HTBI primer set, the TCR CDR3 went through a first round of RT-PCR. TCRdb redid the calling of the multiplex PCR reads with MiXCR, one entry per CDR3 protein. The sample records roughly 700,000 distinct CDR3 sequences, about 35% being singletons. These data are taken from a study of T cells in Graves' hyperthyroidism and ophthalmopathy. About the study: Peripheral blood was taken when the disease was first diagnosed, before any treatment began.

This CDR3 spans 14 amino acids. Germline CDR1 reads SGHTA; CDR2 reads FQGNSA. V gave up 5 bases and J gave up 5 bases; unmatched junction bases: 5. The chain carries TRBV7-2 and TRBJ1-3, with 8 bases fitting TRBD1. The sequenced sample was blood. The source is a middle-aged woman with Graves' hyperthyroidism. Written as DNA, the CDR3 is TGTGCCAGCAGCCTTAGACAGGGGCGAAACACCATATATCTT. It codes for CASSLRQGRNTIYL.